This paragraph reports one T cell receptor beta chain. This clonotype was seen a handful of times. Its antigen is still unknown. Base qualities are not recorded, but no much larger clone differs from it by a single base. In the germline V gene, CDR1 corresponds to SQVTM and CDR2 to ANQGSEA. Here V drops 1 base and J drops 7 bases, and the junction holds 4 bases not matched to any gene. Including cysteine and phenylalanine, the CDR3 has 13 amino acids. CDR3 DNA is the only sequence kept; it has 39 bases, read in frame from the first base. This sample is part of a study of response to subunit inactivated influenza vaccine (dated by TCRdb to about 2018). Notes on the research overall: Deep quantitative T cell receptor repertoire profiling was used in the study to track responses to a trivalent subunit inactivated influenza vaccine. Findings and caveats that apply to the study as a whole: According to the authors, only a limited number of new T cells may be recruited by each seasonal influenza vaccination.

Libraries came from RT-PCR. Sequencer: Illumina HiSeq 2500. Starting from the raw public reads, TCRdb applied fastp trimming at Q25, assembled clones with MiXCR and retained in-frame beta chains. CDR3 protein sequences are deduplicated, and each keeps its most common genes and DNA. In this sample the table shows under 750,000 distinct CDR3 sequences, roughly 10% of which occur a single time. Roughly 10% of the sample comes from the top ten. The receptor chain draws on TRBV29-1 and TRBJ2-4; 7 bases in the junction line up with TRBD2. This TCR came from a middle-aged man who received an inactivated influenza vaccine. Donor details come from another sample of the same person, matched by shared clones. The sequenced sample was PBMCs from blood, obtained on the day of vaccination. Read as DNA, the sequence is TGCAGCGTTGAAGTTGGGGGAGGGAACATTCAGTACTTC. It specifies CSVEVGGGNIQYF.